Presented here are 13 T cell receptor beta chains from one specimen sequenced in a study of cytomegalovirus exposure and HLA in healthy donors. PCR was performed using 60 Vbeta and 13 Jbeta primers. Here immunoSEQ multiplex PCR was the method, and the copy in TCRdb shows in-frame clones only, minus some. The sample includes 95,000 to 150,000 clones, over 75% of them seen just once. The sequenced material came from PBMCs. These receptors were collected from a woman younger than 30 in good health and CMV-seronegative.

The genes are TRBV29-1 and TRBJ2-3, with D perhaps TRBD2 (7 bases). CDR3 length: 15 residues. The ends were cut back, 7 bases at V and 4 bases at J, with 21 bases in the middle. Germline CDR1 and CDR2: SQVTM and ANQGSEA. The CDR3 protein is CSAEPGGGSADTQYF. For the CDR3, the DNA is TGCAGCGCGGAACCGGGGGGCGGGAGCGCAGATACGCAGTATTTT.

CDR3 amino acids: CASSLATVSYEQYF. The DNA for the CDR3 is TGTGCCAGCAGCTTAGCTACTGTATCCTACGAGCAGTACTTC. The V call is TRBV7-9, the J call TRBJ2-7; D ambiguous. Trimming left V 0 bases short and J 1 base short, with 7 bases between. CDR3 length: 14 amino acids. Germline assignment: CDR1 SEHNR and CDR2 FQNEAQ (reference sequence).

The chain uses TRBV6-5 and TRBJ2-5; TRBD2 matches 11 bases. With 6 bases clipped from V and 4 bases from J, the junction kept 4 bases outside the gene matches. CDR3 length equals 14 residues. The germline V gene encodes CDR1 MNHEY and CDR2 SVGAGI. The CDR3: CASRPGTSGETQYF. DNA of the CDR3: TGTGCCAGCAGACCCGGGACTAGCGGAGAGACCCAGTACTTC.

This clone turned up a few times. This chain connects TRBV5-1 to TRBJ2-5, with 8 bases lining up with TRBD2. With V trimmed by 6 bases and J by 2 bases, 12 bases remained unmatched. The CDR3 loop spans 16 amino acids. CDR1 and CDR2 (germline): SGHRS, YFSETQ. The CDR3 reads CASIGGTGGYQETQYF. In nucleotides, the CDR3 is TGCGCCAGCATCGGAGGGACGGGGGGGTATCAAGAGACCCAGTACTTC.

The rearrangement links TRBV5-1 to TRBJ2-7; 16 bases agree with TRBD2. The length of the CDR3 is 18 residues. CDR1 SGHRS and CDR2 YFSETQ come from the germline V gene. Trimming removed 4 bases from V and 5 bases from J; junction bases left unmatched: 12. The CDR3 loop is CASSGWGLAGGPVNEQYF. The CDR3 DNA is TGCGCCAGCAGCGGCTGGGGACTAGCGGGAGGGCCTGTGAACGAGCAGTACTTC.

This rearrangement joins TRBV4-1 to TRBJ1-2, with no clear D. CDR3 length equals 15 residues. From germline, CDR1 is MGHRA and CDR2 YSYEKL. V was shortened by 2 bases and J by 3 bases, with 13 bases between the two germline ends. The CDR3 sequence is CASSQLHHPDYGYTF. Here the CDR3 DNA reads TGCGCCAGCAGCCAACTCCATCATCCGGACTATGGCTACACCTTC.

The chain recombines TRBV9 with TRBJ2-7, with 7 bases fitting TRBD1. Trimming at V came to 2 bases and at J to 5 bases, leaving 10 bases not matched to a gene. CDR3 length: 15 amino acids. Germline-derived CDR1 and CDR2 are SGDLS and YYNGEE. This CDR3 is CASSVADREIHEQYF. CDR3 in DNA: TGTGCCAGCAGCGTGGCCGACAGGGAGATCCACGAGCAGTACTTC.

The rearrangement joins TRBV6-5 to TRBJ1-1; unclear D gene. CDR3 length: 15 amino acids. V dropped 5 bases and J dropped 5 bases, with 18 bases sitting between them. The germline V gene has CDR1 MNHEY and CDR2 SVGAGI. The CDR3: CASSQLSTGRTEAFF. In nucleotides, the CDR3 is TGTGCCAGCAGTCAACTGTCGACCGGGAGGACTGAAGCTTTCTTT.

This sequence joins TRBV5-1 and TRBJ2-5; 16 bases align to TRBD2. This CDR3 spans 17 amino acids. Germline V gives CDR1 SGHRS, CDR2 YFSETQ. Trimming took 4 bases from V and 4 from J; bases not matched to a gene: 7. The CDR3 loop is CASSIGTSGGASETQYF. CDR3 nucleotide sequence: TGCGCCAGCAGCATCGGGACTAGCGGGGGGGCTTCAGAGACCCAGTACTTC.

CDR3 DNA: TGCGCCAGCTCTGGGACAGTCGGGGATGGCTACACCTTC. The encoded protein is CASSGTVGDGYTF. This chain connects TRBV5-1 to TRBJ1-2; 7 positions match TRBD1. The V gene end was trimmed by 7 bases and the J gene end by 6 bases; junction bases not matched to a gene: 9. This CDR3 has 13 residues. CDR1 and CDR2 from the germline V gene are SGHRS and YFSETQ.

The chain recombines TRBV5-1 with TRBJ2-1; 8 bases are a match to TRBD2. The CDR3 runs to 15 residues. Germline V gene data show CDR1 as SGHRS and CDR2 as YFSETQ. V shed 4 bases and J 4 bases; nucleotides not matched to a gene: 7. The CDR3 region has the DNA TGCGCCAGCAGCAGTACTAGCGGCACTTACAATGAGCAGTTCTTC. Translating gives CASSSTSGTYNEQFF. The full variable domain, rest sourced from reference TRBV5-1 and TRBJ2-1, is KAGVTQTPRYLIKTRGQQVTLSCSPISGHRSVSWYQQTPGQGLQFLFEYFSETQRNKGNFPGRFSGRQFSNSRSEMNVSTLELGDSALYLCASSSTSGTYNEQFFGPGTRLTVL.

The rearrangement uses TRBV11-2 and TRBJ1-1; D gene uncertain. CDR1 is SGHAT, CDR2 FQNNGV, per germline. CDR3 length: 15 amino acids. V lost 5 bases, J lost 0 bases, and 13 bases lay in between. CDR3 nucleotide sequence: TGTGCCAGCAGCACTTGGGGAGGGATGAACACTGAAGCTTTCTTT. This gives the protein CASSTWGGMNTEAFF.

The V and J genes are TRBV7-2 and TRBJ2-2; D is ambiguous. The V end was cut by 6 bases, the J end by 4 bases, with 6 bases between. The CDR3 extends over 12 amino acids. CDR1 and CDR2 (germline): SGHTA, FQGNSA. The CDR3 protein is CASSASTGELFF. The CDR3 bases are TGTGCCAGCAGTGCCAGCACCGGGGAGCTGTTTTTT. The variable domain in full, with the rest retrieved from reference TRBV7-2 and TRBJ2-2, is GAGVSQSPSNKVTEKGKDVELRCDPISGHTALYWYRQSLGQGLEFLIYFQGNSAPDKSGLPSDRFSAERTGGSVSTLTIQRTQQEDSAVYLCASSASTGELFFGEGSRLTVL.